One and the same sample provided the 15 T cell receptor beta chains below, sequenced in a study of shared clonotypes between healthy human individuals. Libraries were prepared by immunoSEQ multiplex PCR; TCRdb keeps only in-frame clonotypes and omits some of them. The profile shows 2 million to 2.5 million clones, approximately 94% of them singletons. The sample consisted of naive CD4+ T cells sorted from blood. Subset of the sample: CD45RA+ positively selected. Every receptor here comes from a man younger than 30 in good health.

In the case of this clone: Within the sample, other DNA sequences also encode this same CDR3. The chain combines TRBV7-9 with TRBJ2-5; unclear D gene. V lost 5 bases and J lost 5, with 15 bases in between. Germline V gene data show CDR1 as SEHNR and CDR2 as FQNEAQ (reference sequence). The CDR3 has 14 amino acids. This CDR3 reads CASSPPRGRETQYF. CDR3 sequence (DNA): TGTGCCAGCAGCCCCCCTCGAGGCCGGGAGACCCAGTACTTC.

This chain uses TRBV21-1 with TRBJ2-7; the DNA was not compared with TRBD2, the D call given in the table. TRBV21-1 is a pseudogene locus. The CDR3 covers 15 residues. For the CDR3, the DNA is TGTGCCAGCGGAGCGGGGGCAGGGGACGTCTACGAGCAGTACTTC. This translates into CASGAGAGDVYEQYF.

V is TRBV10-1 and J is TRBJ2-3; no firm D call. V was clipped by 2 bases and J by 3 bases, with 9 bases between them. The CDR3 contains 14 residues. CDR1 and CDR2 (germline): WNHNN, SYGVQD (reference sequence). CDR3 region: CASSEGRITDTQYF. The CDR3, as DNA: TGCGCCAGCAGTGAGGGCAGGATTACAGATACGCAGTATTTT.

This chain joins TRBV30 and TRBJ1-1, with D unclear. Germline loops: CDR1 GTSNPN, CDR2 SVGIG (reference sequence). The CDR3 has 13 amino acids. The V end was cut by 4 bases, the J end by 1 base, with 10 bases between. The CDR3 region is CAWNYQANTEAFF. The DNA of the CDR3 is TGTGCCTGGAATTACCAGGCGAACACTGAAGCTTTCTTT. The full variable domain, rest sourced from reference TRBV30 and TRBJ1-1, is SQTIHQWPATLVQPVGSPLSLECTVEGTSNPNLYWYRQAAGRGLQLLFYSVGIGQISSEVPQNLSASRPQDRQFILSSKKLLLSDSGFYLCAWNYQANTEAFFGQGTRLTVV.

The V and J genes are TRBV11-3 and TRBJ2-2; TRBD2 might be the D (6 bases). Trimming stripped 5 bases from V and 0 bases from J, with 7 bases between. The germline CDR1 and CDR2 sequences are SGHNT and YENEEA. The CDR3 is 14 amino acids. CDR3 in DNA: TGTGCCAGCAGCGGGGGGACGAACACCGGGGAGCTGTTTTTT. It specifies CASSGGTNTGELFF.

The chain has TRBV29-1 and TRBJ2-1; 8 nucleotides agree with TRBD2. V shed 4 bases and J 7 bases; nucleotides not matched to a gene: 9. CDR3 length equals 14 residues. Germline CDR1 SQVTM, CDR2 ANQGSEA. CDR3: CSVVTSGLLNEQFF. The CDR3 DNA reads as TGCAGCGTTGTTACTAGCGGCCTATTGAATGAGCAGTTCTTC.

This chain uses TRBV9 with TRBJ2-7; maybe TRBD2 (6 bases). The CDR3 consists of 15 residues. The V end was cut by 0 bases, the J end by 2 bases, with 12 bases between. The germline V gene encodes CDR1 SGDLS and CDR2 YYNGEE. CDR3: CASSVAIGGTYEQYF. The CDR3 bases are TGTGCCAGCAGCGTAGCCATCGGGGGTACCTACGAGCAGTACTTC.

The rearrangement joins TRBV4-1 to TRBJ2-5; D ambiguous. This CDR3 has 18 residues. Germline CDR1 is MGHRA and CDR2 is YSYEKL. Trimming took 4 bases from V and 0 from J, leaving 21 bases between them. The CDR3 here is CASSPAPVVWRNQETQYF. Written as DNA, the CDR3 is TGCGCCAGCAGCCCAGCCCCGGTAGTGTGGCGGAACCAAGAGACCCAGTACTTC.

The V and J genes are TRBV27 and TRBJ2-3, with unresolved D. The CDR3 runs 13 residues. CDR1 MNHEY and CDR2 SMNVEV come from the germline V gene (reference sequence). Trimming took 2 bases from V and 6 from J, leaving 9 bases between them. CDR3 DNA: TGTGCCAGCAGTTTAGGGCCCGGGGATACGCAGTATTTT. Its protein is CASSLGPGDTQYF.

The V and J genes are TRBV11-2 and TRBJ2-1; D tentatively reads TRBD1 or TRBD2 (5 bases each). The CDR3 sequence is 14 residues long. Germline V CDR1 and CDR2: SGHAT, FQNNGV. V was shortened by 5 bases and J by 7 bases, with 15 bases between the two germline ends. CDR3 region: CASSVLGDGNEQFF. The DNA for the CDR3 is TGTGCCAGCAGCGTCTTGGGGGATGGGAATGAGCAGTTCTTC. Drawing the rest from reference TRBV11-2 and TRBJ2-1, the complete variable domain is EAGVAQSPRYKIIEKRQSVAFWCNPISGHATLYWYQQILGQGPKLLIQFQNNGVVDDSQLPKDRFSAERLKGVDSTLKIQPAKLEDSAVYLCASSVLGDGNEQFFGPGTRLTVL.

The chain uses TRBV6-5 and TRBJ2-5, with 13 bases matching TRBD2. The CDR3 is 14 residues long. J gave up 6 bases and V 5 bases, and 3 bases lay outside the gene matches. In germline, CDR1 is MNHEY, CDR2 SVGAGI. CDR3 sequence: CASSGLAGAKTQYF. The DNA of the CDR3 is TGTGCCAGCAGTGGACTAGCGGGGGCGAAGACCCAGTACTTC.

V usage is TRBV5-1 and J usage is TRBJ2-5; 10 positions match TRBD2. The CDR3 extends over 16 amino acids. The V gene end was trimmed by 1 base and the J gene end by 7 bases; junction bases not matched to a gene: 10. The V gene's germline CDR1 is SGHRS and CDR2 YFSETQ. The CDR3 DNA reads as TGCGCCAGCAGCTTGATAAGCGGGGGGGCCGAAGGGACCCAGTACTTC. This sequence encodes CASSLISGGAEGTQYF.

The gene calls are TRBV25-1 and TRBJ2-3; possible D gene TRBD1, 6 bases. This CDR3 has 15 amino acids. CDR1 is MGHDK, CDR2 SYGVNS, per germline. V was clipped by 5 bases and J by 0 bases, with 12 bases between them. CDR3 DNA: TGTGCCAGCAGTCCAGGGGCGCATAGCACAGATACGCAGTATTTT. This sequence encodes CASSPGAHSTDTQYF.

The chain carries TRBV7-9 and TRBJ2-1, with D perhaps matching TRBD1 (5 bases). This CDR3 contains 14 residues. Trimming took 8 bases from V and 5 from J, leaving 16 bases between them. Per the germline V gene, CDR1 is SEHNR and CDR2 is FQNEAQ (reference sequence). This CDR3 is CASVSQGSNNEQFF. The CDR3 DNA reads as TGTGCCAGCGTTAGCCAGGGATCGAACAATGAGCAGTTCTTC.

The chain uses TRBV7-6 and TRBJ2-7; possibly TRBD2 for D (5 bases). The CDR3 loop spans 14 amino acids. The germline V gene has CDR1 SGHVS and CDR2 FNYEAQ. V gave up 5 bases and J gave up 0 bases, with 11 bases separating them. The CDR3 region is CASSMDSGSYEQYF. CDR3 DNA: TGTGCCAGCAGCATGGACTCGGGCTCCTACGAGCAGTACTTC.